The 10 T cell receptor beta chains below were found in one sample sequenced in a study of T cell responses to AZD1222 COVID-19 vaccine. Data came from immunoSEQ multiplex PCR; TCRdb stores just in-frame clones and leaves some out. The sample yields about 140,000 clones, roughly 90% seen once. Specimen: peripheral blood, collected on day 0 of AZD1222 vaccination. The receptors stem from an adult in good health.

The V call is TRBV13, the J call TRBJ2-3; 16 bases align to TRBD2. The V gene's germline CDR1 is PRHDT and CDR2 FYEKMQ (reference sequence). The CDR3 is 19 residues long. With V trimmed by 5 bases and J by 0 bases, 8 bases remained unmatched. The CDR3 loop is CASSRGLAGGPDSTDTQYF. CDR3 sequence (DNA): TGTGCCAGCAGCAGGGGACTAGCGGGAGGGCCAGATAGCACAGATACGCAGTATTTT.

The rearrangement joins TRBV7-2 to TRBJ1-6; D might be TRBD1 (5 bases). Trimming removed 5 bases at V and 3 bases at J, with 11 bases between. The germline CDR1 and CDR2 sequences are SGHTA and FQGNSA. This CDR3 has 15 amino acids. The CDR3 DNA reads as TGTGCCAGCAGCCGGGACCGGGACTATAATTCACCCCTCCACTTT. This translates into CASSRDRDYNSPLHF.

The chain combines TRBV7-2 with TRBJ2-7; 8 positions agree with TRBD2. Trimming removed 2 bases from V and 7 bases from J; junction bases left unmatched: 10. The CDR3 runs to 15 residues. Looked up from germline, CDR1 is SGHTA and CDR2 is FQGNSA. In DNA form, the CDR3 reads TGTGCCAGCAGCTTAAGGGGACTAGATTCTAGAGAGCAGTACTTC. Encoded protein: CASSLRGLDSREQYF. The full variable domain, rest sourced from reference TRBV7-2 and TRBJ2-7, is GAGVSQSPSNKVTEKGKDVELRCDPISGHTALYWYRQSLGQGLEFLIYFQGNSAPDKSGLPSDRFSAERTGGSVSTLTIQRTQQEDSAVYLCASSLRGLDSREQYFGPGTRLTVT.

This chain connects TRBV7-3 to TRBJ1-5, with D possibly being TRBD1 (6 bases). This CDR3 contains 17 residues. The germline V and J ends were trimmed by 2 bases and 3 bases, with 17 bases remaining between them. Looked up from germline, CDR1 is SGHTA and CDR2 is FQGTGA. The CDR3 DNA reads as TGTGCCAGCAGCTTAGGGGGCAGGGGAGGGGACAATCAGCCCCAGCATTTT. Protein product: CASSLGGRGGDNQPQHF.

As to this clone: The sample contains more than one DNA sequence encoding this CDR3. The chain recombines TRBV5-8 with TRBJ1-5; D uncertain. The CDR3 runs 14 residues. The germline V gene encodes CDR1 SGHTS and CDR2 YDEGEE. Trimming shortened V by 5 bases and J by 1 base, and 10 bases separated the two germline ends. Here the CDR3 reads CASSPGGSNQPQHF. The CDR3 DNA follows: TGTGCCAGCAGTCCCGGAGGGAGCAATCAGCCCCAGCATTTT.

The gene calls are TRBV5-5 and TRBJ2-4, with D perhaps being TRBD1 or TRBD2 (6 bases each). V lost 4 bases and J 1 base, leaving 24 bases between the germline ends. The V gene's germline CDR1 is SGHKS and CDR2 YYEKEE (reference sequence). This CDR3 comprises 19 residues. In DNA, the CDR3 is TGTGCCAGCAGCCCTGGCCGTAGGGGGGCCGTTAGGGCCAAAAACATTCAGTACTTC. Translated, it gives CASSPGRRGAVRAKNIQYF.

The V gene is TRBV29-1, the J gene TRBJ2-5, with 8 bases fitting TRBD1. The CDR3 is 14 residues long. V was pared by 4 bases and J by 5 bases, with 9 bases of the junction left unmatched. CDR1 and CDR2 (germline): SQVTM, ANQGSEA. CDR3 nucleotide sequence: TGCAGCGTTGCGGCGGCAGGGGGCTTGGAGACCCAGTACTTC. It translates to CSVAAAGGLETQYF.

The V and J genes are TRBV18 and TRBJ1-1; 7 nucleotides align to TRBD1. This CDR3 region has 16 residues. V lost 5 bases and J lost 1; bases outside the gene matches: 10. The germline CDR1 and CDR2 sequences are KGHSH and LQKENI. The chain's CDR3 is CASSAPRGTENTEAFF. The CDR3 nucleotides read TGTGCCAGCTCAGCCCCCCGCGGGACAGAGAACACTGAAGCTTTCTTT. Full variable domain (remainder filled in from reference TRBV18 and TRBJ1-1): NAGVMQNPRHLVRRRGQEARLRCSPMKGHSHVYWYRQLPEEGLKFMVYLQKENIIDESGMPKERFSAEFPKEGPSILRIQQVVRGDSAAYFCASSAPRGTENTEAFFGQGTRLTVV.

The CDR3 DNA follows: TGTGCCAGCAGTTTTTCAGATGAAAAACTGTTTTTT. This translates into CASSFSDEKLFF. This sequence joins TRBV12-3 or TRBV12-4 and TRBJ1-4; D gene unclear. The ends were cut back, 3 bases at V and 6 bases at J, with 5 bases in the middle. This CDR3 region has 12 residues.

In DNA, the CDR3 is TGTGCCAGCAGTTTGCCAGCCTACGAGCAGTACTTC. This sequence encodes CASSLPAYEQYF. The genes are TRBV28 and TRBJ2-7; D unclear. The CDR3 has 12 residues. Trimming stripped 3 bases from V and 2 bases from J, with 5 bases between. Germline assignment: CDR1 MDHEN and CDR2 SYDVKM.